This record looks at one T cell receptor beta chain sequence and its context. Its cognate antigen is unknown. The CDR3 has 17 amino acids. V lost 3 bases and J 0 bases, leaving 15 bases between the germline ends. The germline gives CDR1 KGHSH, CDR2 LQKENI. The data derive from a study of T cell responses to AZD1222 COVID-19 vaccine. Study-wide results and limits: Unmutated regions of variants are reportedly targeted by nearly half of spike-specific TCRs. Receipt of two AZD1222 doses was followed by a rise in Spike-specific TCR breadth and depth. Repertoire sampling occurred only after the peak T cell response.

Libraries were prepared by immunoSEQ multiplex PCR; TCRdb keeps only in-frame clonotypes and omits some of them. Of about 130,000 clones listed, about nine tenths are singletons. This chain connects TRBV18 to TRBJ1-3; possibly TRBD1 for D (5 bases). The sequence was collected from an adult who received the AZD1222 COVID-19 vaccine. The source was peripheral blood, collected 28 days after the second AZD1222 dose. CDR3 sequence (DNA): TGTGCCAGCTCACCTTCTGGGACGGAGAGCTCTGGAAACACCATATATTTT. Amino acid sequence: CASSPSGTESSGNTIYF. Full variable domain (rest looked up from reference TRBV18 and TRBJ1-3): NAGVMQNPRHLVRRRGQEARLRCSPMKGHSHVYWYRQLPEEGLKFMVYLQKENIIDESGMPKERFSAEFPKEGPSILRIQQVVRGDSAAYFCASSPSGTESSGNTIYFGEGSWLTVV.